A selection of T cell receptor beta chains follows, all from one sample in a study of shared clonotypes between healthy human individuals. Sequenced by immunoSEQ multiplex PCR; TCRdb stores in-frame clones only, minus some. The table has over 2 million clones, 80% to 95% seen once; the top ten hold 0.3% to 0.45%. Material: naive CD4+ T cells from PBMCs. The receptors originated from a man in his late teens or twenties in good health. Some clones in this sample may be carry-over from other donors' samples. Both conserved end residues are part of each CDR3. The order of the fields is J gene, clone size, V gene, D gene, CDR3 protein, CDR3 DNA. A D gene is named only where the DNA matches it firmly. Clone size is not always given. Where it is, it says once, few, many or a class for expanded clones.

TRBJ1-1,-,TRBV28,-,CASSLNGGKANTEAFF,TGTGCCAGCAGTTTAAACGGCGGGAAGGCGAACACTGAAGCTTTCTTT
TRBJ1-1,-,TRBV19,-,CASRTAPHAAEAFF,TGTGCCAGTAGAACCGCCCCCCACGCGGCTGAAGCTTTCTTT
TRBJ1-5,-,TRBV2,-,CASSEQVAHSNQPQHF,TGTGCCAGCAGTGAACAAGTAGCCCATAGCAATCAGCCCCAGCATTTT
TRBJ1-5,few,TRBV28,-,CASTPGLSNQPQHF,TGTGCCAGCACCCCGGGGTTGAGCAATCAGCCCCAGCATTTT
TRBJ2-3,-,TRBV27,-,CASSVRQASPVPDTQYF,TGTGCCAGCAGTGTAAGACAGGCGTCCCCGGTCCCAGATACGCAGTATTTT
TRBJ2-5,-,TRBV20-1,-,CSALREETQYF,TGCAGTGCTCTTAGGGAAGAGACCCAGTACTTC
TRBJ2-3,-,TRBV29-1,TRBD1,CSGFGTVSTDTQYF,TGCAGCGGGTTCGGGACAGTTTCCACAGATACGCAGTATTTT
TRBJ2-7,-,TRBV4-1,TRBD2,CASSQAFTSGSSYEQYF,TGCGCCAGCAGCCAAGCCTTTACTAGCGGGAGCTCCTACGAGCAGTACTTC
TRBJ1-1,once,TRBV5-5,-,CASSINAGRSTEAFF,TGTGCCAGCAGCATCAACGCAGGGCGGAGCACTGAAGCTTTCTTT
TRBJ1-2,-,TRBV7-9,-,CASSPGGGYGYTF,TGTGCCAGCAGCCCGGGAGGTGGCTATGGCTACACCTTC
TRBJ1-4,-,TRBV7-2,-,CASSLGAGTPVGKLFF,TGTGCCAGCAGCTTAGGAGCCGGGACACCAGTAGGGAAACTGTTTTTT
TRBJ2-7,-,TRBV12-5,-,CASAWAGYEQYF,TGTGCTAGTGCTTGGGCAGGCTACGAGCAGTACTTC
TRBJ2-3,-,TRBV28,-,CASSLAQGTDTQYF,TGTGCCAGCAGTTTAGCACAGGGCACAGATACGCAGTATTTT
TRBJ2-6,once,TRBV28,-,CASSLISTGANVLTF,TGTGCCAGCAGTCTTATATCGACTGGGGCCAACGTCCTGACTTTC
TRBJ2-1,-,TRBV7-9,-,CASSLEFVGTGSNEQFF,TGTGCCAGCAGCTTAGAATTTGTGGGTACCGGAAGTAATGAGCAGTTCTTC
TRBJ2-7,-,TRBV7-9,TRBD1,CASSTSDRVGYEQYF,TGTGCCAGCAGCACCTCCGACAGGGTCGGCTACGAGCAGTACTTC
TRBJ2-7,-,TRBV6-6,TRBD1,CASSYPGQGSYEQYF,TGTGCCAGCAGTTACCCGGGACAGGGGTCCTACGAGCAGTACTTC
TRBJ2-1,-,TRBV6-4,TRBD1,CASDLEQGERNNEQFF,TGTGCCAGCGACCTCGAACAGGGGGAGAGGAACAATGAGCAGTTCTTC